A selection of T cell receptor beta chains follows, all from one sample in a study of siplizumab effects on memory and regulatory T cells. Data came from immunoSEQ multiplex PCR; TCRdb stores just in-frame clones and leaves some out. Seen here are some 100,000 clones, roughly 91% observed once, and the top ten hold around 12%. The sequenced material came from non-Treg CD4+ T cells sorted from blood. Receptors were obtained from a human donor in good health. The CDR3 runs from the conserved cysteine through the conserved F or W. Each record gives: J gene, V gene, clone size, D gene, CDR3 protein, CDR3 DNA. D genes are given only for firm matches. Clone size is given for some rows only: seen once, a few or many times, or a class if the clone is expanded.

TRBJ2-7,TRBV30,NA,NA,CAWSRGDTYEQYF,TGTGCCTGGAGCCGGGGGGACACCTACGAGCAGTACTTC
TRBJ2-7,TRBV4-3,NA,NA,CASSQDPERAYEQYF,TGCGCCAGCAGCCAAGATCCGGAAAGAGCCTACGAGCAGTACTTC
TRBJ2-2,TRBV18,NA,TRBD2,CASSQNLAVNTGELFF,TGTGCCAGCTCACAAAATCTAGCGGTTAACACCGGGGAGCTGTTTTTT
TRBJ2-1,TRBV28,NA,NA,CASSPPLGVLGEGNEQFF,TGTGCCAGCAGCCCCCCCCTGGGCGTTCTGGGAGAGGGCAATGAGCAGTTCTTC
TRBJ2-2,TRBV5-6,NA,TRBD1,CASSLLTGGDSGELFF,TGTGCCAGCAGCTTGTTAACAGGGGGCGATTCCGGGGAGCTGTTTTTT
TRBJ1-5,TRBV28,once,TRBD1,CASSKQGDGQPQHF,TGTGCCAGCAGTAAACAGGGGGATGGCCAGCCCCAGCATTTT
TRBJ2-3,TRBV5-1,NA,TRBD2,CASSLSGTSTDTQYF,TGCGCCAGCAGCCTTAGCGGGACTAGCACAGATACGCAGTATTTT
TRBJ2-7,TRBV20-1,once,NA,CSASPGNEQYF,TGCAGTGCTAGCCCGGGGAACGAGCAGTACTTC
TRBJ1-2,TRBV6-1,NA,TRBD1,CASIPWTGQTYGYTF,TGTGCCAGCATCCCTTGGACAGGGCAAACCTATGGCTACACCTTC
TRBJ2-3,TRBV18,NA,TRBD2,CASSPPGLAGSTDTQYF,TGTGCCAGCTCACCGCCGGGACTAGCGGGGTCCACAGATACGCAGTATTTT
TRBJ2-7,TRBV6-5,NA,NA,CASSYSKGRREQYF,TGTGCCAGCAGTTACTCGAAAGGAAGACGTGAGCAGTACTTC
TRBJ2-7,TRBV14,NA,TRBD2,CASSLRLAGRSYEQYF,TGTGCCAGCAGCCTCCGACTAGCGGGCCGCTCCTACGAGCAGTACTTC
TRBJ2-3,TRBV30,NA,TRBD2,CAWAGGSTDTQYF,TGTGCCTGGGCGGGGGGAAGCACAGATACGCAGTATTTT
TRBJ2-1,TRBV19,NA,TRBD2,CASSKRGYNEQFF,TGTGCCAGTAGTAAGCGGGGCTACAATGAGCAGTTCTTC
TRBJ1-3,TRBV18,NA,TRBD1,CASSPPHLDRARSGNTIYF,TGTGCCAGCTCACCACCGCACCTGGACAGGGCACGCTCTGGAAACACCATATATTTT
TRBJ2-3,TRBV7-2,NA,NA,CASSLSESTDTQYF,TGTGCCAGCAGCTTGAGTGAGAGCACAGATACGCAGTATTTT
TRBJ1-1,TRBV7-9,NA,NA,CASSEVQGNTEAFF,TGTGCCAGCAGCGAGGTTCAAGGGAACACTGAAGCTTTCTTT
TRBJ2-4,TRBV5-6,NA,TRBD2,CASGLGSGSYIQYF,TGTGCCAGCGGCCTGGGTAGCGGGAGTTACATTCAGTACTTC
TRBJ2-1,TRBV27,NA,TRBD2,CASKRASGSYEQFF,TGTGCCAGCAAGAGGGCTAGCGGGAGCTATGAGCAGTTCTTC
TRBJ1-2,TRBV18,NA,NA,CASSRGRDYGYTF,TGTGCCAGCTCCCGTGGGAGAGACTATGGCTACACCTTC
TRBJ2-5,TRBV20-1,NA,NA,CSAQHQETQYF,TGCAGTGCTCAACACCAAGAGACCCAGTACTTC
TRBJ1-4,TRBV29-1,NA,NA,CSVGGEKLFF,TGCAGCGTGGGGGGGGAAAAACTGTTTTTT
TRBJ1-5,TRBV10-3,NA,NA,CAISESRAGQPQHF,TGTGCCATCAGTGAGTCCAGGGCAGGACAGCCCCAGCATTTT
TRBJ2-3,TRBV29-1,NA,NA,CSSLGTDTQYF,TGCAGCTCTTTGGGAACAGATACGCAGTATTTT
TRBJ1-2,TRBV28,once,TRBD1,CASSLKSGGWNGYTF,TGTGCCAGCAGTTTAAAGTCAGGGGGCTGGAATGGCTACACCTTC